A selection of T cell receptor beta chains follows, all from one sample in a study of OX40 agonist ivuxolimab in advanced cancers. The assay was immunoSEQ multiplex PCR, and TCRdb's table has in-frame clones only and misses some. Of tens of thousands of clones in the sample, 86% were seen once. The sequencing here drew on CD4+ or CD8+ T cells sorted from blood, taken in a trial of the OX40 agonist ivuxolimab. The receptors were gathered from an adult with an advanced solid tumor such as melanoma, head and neck, liver or kidney cancer. CDR3s include the opening cysteine and the closing phenylalanine or tryptophan. Each record gives: clone size, J gene, D gene, V gene, CDR3 protein. A D gene is named only where the DNA matches it firmly. Clone sizes are given selectively: once, few, many, or a class where the clone is expanded.

- TRBJ2-3 - TRBV5-1 CASSLASLDTQYF
few TRBJ2-7 - TRBV18 CASSPGGPGEQYF
- TRBJ2-1 - TRBV7-9 CASSPRGGTPHYNEQFF
- TRBJ1-1 TRBD1 TRBV11-2 CASSLMGRGGLGAFF
- TRBJ1-2 TRBD1 TRBV25-1 CASSVPGQGGGYTF
- TRBJ1-2 TRBD1 TRBV30 CAWSRTGDYGYTF
- TRBJ2-1 TRBD2 TRBV7-9 CASRTTSGLNYNEQFF
- TRBJ1-2 TRBD1 TRBV10-3 CATGTGGTGYTF
- TRBJ2-7 - TRBV27 CASSLKWDTSYEQYF
once TRBJ1-1 TRBD1 TRBV7-2 CASSRGTGIEAFF
- TRBJ2-3 TRBD2 TRBV19 CASRAGVITDTQYF
once TRBJ1-2 TRBD1 TRBV11-3 CASSLAGGRGNYGYTF
- TRBJ2-7 TRBD1 TRBV19 CASSPGQGRWEQYF
- TRBJ1-5 - TRBV5-5 CASSPLASGAVAQPQHF
- TRBJ2-2 - TRBV12-1 CASSDRAGTALTGELFF